Described below is a single TCR beta chain sequence and its context. The V gene's germline CDR1 is MNHNS and CDR2 SASEGT. Between the trimmed V and J ends, which lost 0 bases and 4 bases, there was a span of 12 bases. The CDR3 is 15 residues long. Data came from immunoSEQ multiplex PCR; TCRdb stores just in-frame clones and leaves some out. The data show some 2.3 million clones, approximately 95% seen once. The donors were all Caucasian adults (living in Nashville, Tennessee). The source of the sample is a study of shared clonotypes between healthy human individuals. The wider study: CD4 naive and memory got three plates each, CD8 naive two, CD8 memory one.

This chain links TRBV6-1 with TRBJ1-1, with no clear D. The clonotype was recovered from a young man in good health. Some clones in this sample may be carry-over from other donors' samples. Source material: naive CD4+ T cells from PBMCs. The subset was: CD45RA+ positively selected. DNA of the CDR3: TGTGCCAGCAGTGAAGCGCGGGTGGGGAGCACTGAAGCTTTCTTT. Translating it yields CASSEARVGSTEAFF.